This record covers a single TCR beta chain. Sequenced by immunoSEQ multiplex PCR; TCRdb stores in-frame clones only, minus some. The top ten clones hold 8.5% to 9.5% of a sample with under 300,000 clones, about 80% of them seen once. The data are from a study of blood T cell repertoires in COVID-19. The CDR3 extends over 13 amino acids. The V gene's germline CDR1 is ENHRY and CDR2 SYGVKD. V lost 6 bases and J 11 bases, leaving 19 bases between the germline ends. The sample comprised peripheral blood. J is TRBJ1-1 and V is TRBV10-3; D is undetermined. The sequence came from a woman aged 45-59 years who had recovered from COVID-19. The CDR3: CAIRPGRGDSAFF. The CDR3 DNA is TGTGCCATCAGACCCGGCCGTGGAGATAGTGCTTTCTTT.